This entry lists 4 T cell receptor delta chains sequenced from one sample in a study of γδ T cells in repeated Plasmodium falciparum infection. TCRdb applied CATT to the multiplex PCR reads for clone calling. The sample lists approximately 50,000 delta-chain clones; around 2% were seen once. Bulk repertoires came from Vgamma9/Vdelta2+ or Vdelta2-negative gammadelta T cells flow-sorted from PBMC. Material for sequencing was gamma-delta T cells from blood. The receptors here all came from a pool of human donors (malaria-infected and uninfected, not separated).

About this clone: A read error may be the cause here, since a much bigger clone is one base away. The same CDR3 is also encoded by other DNA sequences in this sample. This chain uses TRDV1 with TRDJ1, with TRDD3 matching 8 bases. Germline CDR1 and CDR2: TSWWSYY and QGS. This CDR3 is 23 amino acids long. The CDR3 region has the DNA TGCGCTCTTGGGGTTCCGTCTATTCCCTTCCACAGTACTGGGGGGCGAGCCCAGGACAAACTCATCTTT. Amino acids: CALGVPSIPFHSTGGRAQDKLIF.

Points on this clone: This DNA translates differently at residue 6 from the TCRdb protein, which is that of a much larger clone; a read error is likely, and the protein shown is the DNA's own translation. The chain employs TRDV1 and TRDJ1; D unresolved. No J segment appears in TCRdb, so it was assigned here by matching the sequence to germline. The CDR3 has 16 residues. With 1 base removed from V and 7 bases from J, the gap between germline ends came to 19 bases. The germline gives CDR1 TSWWSYY, CDR2 QGS. The CDR3 nucleotides read TGTGCTCTTGGGGAACCTATCCCCCAAAAGGAGGGTAAACTCATCTTT. Its protein product is CALGEPIPQKEGKLIF.

A word on this clone: A far larger clone is one base from this, pointing to a likely read error. This CDR3 is also generated by other DNA sequences in the sample. The rearrangement joins TRDV2 to TRDJ1, with 12 bases identical to TRDD3. The CDR3 has 20 amino acids. Germline V lookup: CDR1 GEAIGNYY, CDR2 EKD. This CDR3 is CACGGGLYWGIQGPADKLIF. Here the CDR3 DNA reads TGCGCCTGTGGAGGGGGTCTGTACTGGGGGATACAAGGTCCGGCTGATAAACTCATCTTT.

As concerns this clone: The TCRdb record carries a much larger clone's protein, which differs from this DNA's translation at residue 14; a read error is the likely cause, and the protein listed here is the DNA translation. The J gene is uncalled and the V gene is TRDV2; the table's D call of TRDD3 was not tested on the DNA. The germline CDR1 and CDR2 sequences are GEAIGNYY and EKD. CDR3 size: 16 residues. The CDR3 region has the DNA TGTGCCTGTGACACCGTCGGGGGGGGTTACACCGATAAATTCATCTTT. This gives the protein CACDTVGGGYTDKFIF.